The 9 T cell receptor beta chains below all came from one sample that was sequenced in a study of naive and memory T cell subsets. RNA was extracted from over 2 ml of whole blood of healthy adults. Blood and skin TCR RNA was reverse transcribed with alpha and beta constant primers. TCRdb independently ran MiXCR on the 5' RACE reads; one entry per CDR3 protein. The sample shows about 22,000 distinct CDR3 sequences, 4% to 5% of them seen only once. All receptors derive from a male donor in good health.

The chain carries TRBV11-2 and TRBJ1-6, with D perhaps TRBD1 (5 bases). Trimming stripped 5 bases from V and 9 bases from J, with 14 bases between. The CDR3 runs to 14 residues. The germline CDR1 and CDR2 sequences are SGHAT and FQNNGV. The CDR3 nucleotides are TGTGCCAGCAGCCCGCCCGGGCAGGGTTCACCCCTCCACTTT. It yields the protein CASSPPGQGSPLHF.

At least ten counts were recorded for this clonotype. The V gene is TRBV6-6, the J gene TRBJ2-1, with 14 positions matching TRBD2. V shed 4 bases and J 10 bases; nucleotides not matched to a gene: 6. The length of the CDR3 is 15 residues. CDR1 and CDR2 from the germline V gene are MNHNY and SVGAGI (reference sequence). This CDR3 is CASSSTSGRAEEQFF. CDR3 DNA: TGTGCCAGCAGTTCGACTAGCGGGAGGGCCGAGGAGCAGTTCTTC.

There are many counts of this clonotype. This chain connects TRBV29-1 to TRBJ2-3; 10 bases line up with TRBD2. The CDR3 runs 15 residues. V lost 6 bases and J lost 2; bases outside the gene matches: 8. CDR1 SQVTM and CDR2 ANQGSEA come from the germline V gene. The CDR3 reads CSVPLAGGYTDTQYF. The CDR3 DNA reads TGCAGCGTGCCCTTAGCGGGAGGATACACAGATACGCAGTATTTT.

This clonotype was recorded at least ten times. J is TRBJ2-1 and V is TRBV20-1, with 9 bases fitting TRBD2. Trimming removed 4 bases from V and 0 bases from J; junction bases left unmatched: 10. CDR1 and CDR2 from the germline V gene are DFQATT and SNEGSKA (reference sequence). The CDR3 contains 17 residues. CDR3 sequence (DNA): TGCAGTGCTACAAGACTAGCGGTCACGAGCTCCTACAATGAGCAGTTCTTC. Protein sequence: CSATRLAVTSSYNEQFF.

This clonotype was seen at least ten times. This rearrangement joins TRBV11-3 to TRBJ2-2; perhaps TRBD1 as D (6 bases). V was trimmed by 5 bases and J by 3 bases, leaving 10 bases between them. The germline V gene encodes CDR1 SGHNT and CDR2 YENEEA. The CDR3 has 14 residues. This CDR3 is CASSPRGDTGELFF. In DNA, the CDR3 is TGTGCCAGCAGCCCCAGGGGTGACACCGGGGAGCTGTTTTTT.

This clonotype showed up many times. The chain has TRBV6-5 and TRBJ2-2; TRBD1 matches 10 bases. The trim removed 6 bases at V and 6 bases at J, leaving 7 bases unmatched. The CDR3 has 15 residues. Looked up from germline, CDR1 is MNHEY and CDR2 is SVGAGI. CDR3 DNA: TGTGCCAGCAGCCGCGACAGGGGGCAAGCCGGGGAGCTGTTTTTT. Residues: CASSRDRGQAGELFF.

This clonotype showed up many times. CDR3 protein: CASSIWNNEQFF. The CDR3, as DNA: TGTGCCAGTAGTATTTGGAACAATGAGCAGTTCTTC. The chain recombines TRBV19 with TRBJ2-1; no definite D call. CDR3 length: 12 residues. Trimming took off 3 bases at V and 5 bases at J, with 5 bases between the two ends. Germline V gives CDR1 LNHDA, CDR2 SQIVND (reference sequence).

This clonotype showed up many times. The chain recombines TRBV10-3 with TRBJ2-2; 11 bases are a match to TRBD2. This CDR3 contains 23 residues. V gave up 10 bases and J gave up 4 bases; unmatched junction bases: 32. The germline V gene encodes CDR1 ENHRY and CDR2 SYGVKD. The CDR3 reads CATLGPLTGAKPGLAGFTGELFF. In nucleotides, the CDR3 is TGTGCCACCTTGGGGCCCCTTACAGGGGCGAAACCCGGACTAGCGGGCTTCACCGGGGAGCTGTTTTTT.

This clonotype was picked up many times. The chain is built from TRBV6-1 and TRBJ2-2; 9 bases line up with TRBD2. The J segment lost 4 bases and the V segment lost 8 bases, leaving 5 bases of the junction unmatched. Per germline, CDR1 MNHNS and CDR2 SASEGT. The CDR3 covers 14 residues. The CDR3 reads CASDKTSGTGELFF. CDR3 coding DNA: TGTGCCAGCGATAAGACTAGCGGCACCGGGGAGCTGTTTTTT.